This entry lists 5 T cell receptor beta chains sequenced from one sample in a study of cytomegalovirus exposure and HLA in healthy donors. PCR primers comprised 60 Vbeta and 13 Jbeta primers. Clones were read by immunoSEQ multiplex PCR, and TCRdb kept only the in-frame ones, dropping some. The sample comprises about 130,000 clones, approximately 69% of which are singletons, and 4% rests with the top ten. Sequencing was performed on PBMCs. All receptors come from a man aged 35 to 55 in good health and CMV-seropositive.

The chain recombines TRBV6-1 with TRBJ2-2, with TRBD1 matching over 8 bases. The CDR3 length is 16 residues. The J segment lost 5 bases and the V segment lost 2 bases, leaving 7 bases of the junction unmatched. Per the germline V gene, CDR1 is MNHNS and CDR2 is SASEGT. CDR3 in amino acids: CASSERDRGGTGELFF. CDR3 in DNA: TGTGCCAGCAGTGAAAGAGACAGGGGTGGGACCGGGGAGCTGTTTTTT.

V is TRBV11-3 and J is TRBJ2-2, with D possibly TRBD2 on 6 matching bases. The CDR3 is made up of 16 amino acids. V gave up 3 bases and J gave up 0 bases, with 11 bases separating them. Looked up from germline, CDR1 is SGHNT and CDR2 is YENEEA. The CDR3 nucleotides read TGTGCCAGCAGCTTGGGAGGAGGATCGAACACCGGGGAGCTGTTTTTT. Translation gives CASSLGGGSNTGELFF.

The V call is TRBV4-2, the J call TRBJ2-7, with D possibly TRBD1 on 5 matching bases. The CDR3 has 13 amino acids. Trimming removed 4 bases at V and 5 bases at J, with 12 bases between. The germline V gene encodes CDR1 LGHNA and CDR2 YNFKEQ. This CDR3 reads CASSPRGHHEQYF. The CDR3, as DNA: TGTGCCAGCAGCCCCCGAGGACACCACGAGCAGTACTTC.

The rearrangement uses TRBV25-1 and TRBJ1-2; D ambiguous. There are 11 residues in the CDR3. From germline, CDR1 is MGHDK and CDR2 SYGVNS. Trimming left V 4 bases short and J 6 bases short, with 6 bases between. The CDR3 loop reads CASSAGDGYTF. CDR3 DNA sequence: TGTGCCAGCAGTGCCGGGGATGGCTACACCTTC.

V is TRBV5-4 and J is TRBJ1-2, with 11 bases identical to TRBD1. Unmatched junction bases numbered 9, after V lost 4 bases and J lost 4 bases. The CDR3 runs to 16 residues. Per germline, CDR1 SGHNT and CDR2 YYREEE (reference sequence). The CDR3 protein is CASSGVGTGGAYGYTF. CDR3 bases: TGTGCCAGCAGCGGGGTCGGGACAGGGGGGGCCTATGGCTACACCTTC.